This T cell receptor (beta chain) emerged from a study of blood T cell repertoires in COVID-19. Whole-study context: T cells, B-cell-depleted T cells, or PBMCs supplied cDNA or gDNA.

As processed by the authors: Reference gene primer amplification yielded estimated nucleated cell counts. Here immunoSEQ multiplex PCR was the method, and the copy in TCRdb shows in-frame clones only, minus some. The V and J calls and clone size are taken from that table; D and trimming were inferred from the DNA. The data show fewer than 200,000 clones, around 82% seen once. The V gene's germline CDR1 is MNHEY and CDR2 SVGAGI. This CDR3 has 14 amino acids. V dropped 2 bases and J dropped 1 base, with 5 bases sitting between them. The sequenced sample consisted of peripheral blood. The receptor comes from a man aged 55 to 70 who had recovered from COVID-19. V gene TRBV6-5 combines with J gene TRBJ1-4, with D tentatively TRBD1 (5 bases). In nucleotides, the CDR3 is TGTGCCAGCAGTTACGACAGAACTAATGAAAAACTGTTTTTT. Its protein product is CASSYDRTNEKLFF.